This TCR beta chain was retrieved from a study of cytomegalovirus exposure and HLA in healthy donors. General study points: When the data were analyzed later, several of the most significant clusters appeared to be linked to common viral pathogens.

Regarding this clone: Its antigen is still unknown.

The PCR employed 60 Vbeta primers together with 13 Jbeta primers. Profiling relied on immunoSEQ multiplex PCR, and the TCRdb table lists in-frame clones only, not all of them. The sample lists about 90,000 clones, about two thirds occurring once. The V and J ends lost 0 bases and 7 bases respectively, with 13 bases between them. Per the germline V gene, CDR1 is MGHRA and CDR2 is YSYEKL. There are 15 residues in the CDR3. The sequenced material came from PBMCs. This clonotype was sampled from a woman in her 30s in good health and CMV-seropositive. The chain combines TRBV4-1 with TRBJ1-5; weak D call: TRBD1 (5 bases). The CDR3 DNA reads TGCGCCAGCAGCCAAGACGGGGGGATAAGGCAGCCCCAGCATTTT. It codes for CASSQDGGIRQPQHF.